These T cell receptor beta chains were read from a single sample in a study of cytomegalovirus exposure and HLA in healthy donors. Measured with immunoSEQ multiplex PCR; TCRdb has only the in-frame clones, and not every one. The sample consists of 170,000 or so clones, around 80% of them appearing once. Source material: PBMCs. The receptors derive from a woman aged 60 to 75 in good health and CMV-seropositive. CDR3s include the opening cysteine and the closing phenylalanine or tryptophan. Each record gives: V gene, clone size, J gene, D gene, CDR3 DNA, CDR3 protein. D genes are given only for firm matches. The size of a clone is reported for some rows only, either as once, few or many, or as a class for expanded clones.

v_gene: TRBV27
abundance: NA
j_gene: TRBJ2-7
d_gene: TRBD1
CDR3nt: TGTGCCAGCAGTCGGCTTACCGGGACAGGGGCCCACGAGCAGTACTTC
CDR3aa: CASSRLTGTGAHEQYF

v_gene: TRBV13
abundance: NA
j_gene: TRBJ1-6
d_gene: NA
CDR3nt: TGTGCCAGCAGCAGCCGGGACACAGGCATCTCACCCCTCCACTTT
CDR3aa: CASSSRDTGISPLHF

v_gene: TRBV9
abundance: NA
j_gene: TRBJ1-3
d_gene: TRBD1
CDR3nt: TGTGCCAGCAGCGCGCCACTCACAGGGGGCGCAAGGGGAAACACCATATATTTT
CDR3aa: CASSAPLTGGARGNTIYF

v_gene: TRBV27
abundance: once
j_gene: TRBJ2-1
d_gene: TRBD2
CDR3nt: TGTGCCAGCAGCTGGAGGGCCACTAGCGGAAGCCTCAATGAGCAGTTCTTC
CDR3aa: CASSWRATSGSLNEQFF

v_gene: TRBV6-1
abundance: NA
j_gene: TRBJ1-2
d_gene: NA
CDR3nt: TGTGCCAGCAGTAGAACGGATGGCTACACCTTC
CDR3aa: CASSRTDGYTF

v_gene: TRBV6-5
abundance: NA
j_gene: TRBJ2-7
d_gene: TRBD2
CDR3nt: TGTGCCAGCAGTGGACTAGCGGATTCCTACGAGCAGTACTTC
CDR3aa: CASSGLADSYEQYF

v_gene: TRBV5-1
abundance: once
j_gene: TRBJ2-2
d_gene: NA
CDR3nt: TGCGCCAGCAGCCGGGACTTCGGCACCGGGGAGCTGTTTTTT
CDR3aa: CASSRDFGTGELFF

v_gene: TRBV5-1
abundance: NA
j_gene: TRBJ2-2
d_gene: TRBD2
CDR3nt: TGCGCCAGCAGCGTCACCGGGACTAGCGGTACCGGGGAGCTGTTTTTT
CDR3aa: CASSVTGTSGTGELFF

v_gene: TRBV5-1
abundance: NA
j_gene: TRBJ2-7
d_gene: TRBD2
CDR3nt: TGCGCCAGCAGCTTCGGGACTAGGCCTTACGAGCAGTACTTC
CDR3aa: CASSFGTRPYEQYF

v_gene: TRBV4-3
abundance: NA
j_gene: TRBJ2-3
d_gene: TRBD2
CDR3nt: TGCGCCAGCAGCCAAGAATCTGGCGGGGGGGCCGGAGATACGCAGTATTTT
CDR3aa: CASSQESGGGAGDTQYF

v_gene: TRBV5-1
abundance: once
j_gene: TRBJ2-5
d_gene: NA
CDR3nt: TGCGCCAGCAGCTTGGAGCGAATAGGAGAGACCCAGTACTTC
CDR3aa: CASSLERIGETQYF

v_gene: TRBV15
abundance: NA
j_gene: TRBJ2-1
d_gene: TRBD2
CDR3nt: TGTGCCACCAGCACCGGGCGAGCGGGGGGACACAATGAGCAGTTCTTC
CDR3aa: CATSTGRAGGHNEQFF

v_gene: TRBV6-5
abundance: NA
j_gene: TRBJ1-3
d_gene: TRBD1
CDR3nt: TGTGCCAGCAGTTCGAGGGACAGGAAACACACCATATATTTT
CDR3aa: CASSSRDRKHTIYF

v_gene: TRBV27
abundance: NA
j_gene: TRBJ1-4
d_gene: TRBD1
CDR3nt: TGTGCCAGCAGTTTGGGGACAGGGGCTATCGGAAAACTGTTTTTT
CDR3aa: CASSLGTGAIGKLFF

v_gene: TRBV7-9
abundance: NA
j_gene: TRBJ2-5
d_gene: TRBD2
CDR3nt: TGTGCCAGCAGCCAAGCGGGACCCCAAGAGACCCAGTACTTC
CDR3aa: CASSQAGPQETQYF

v_gene: TRBV15
abundance: NA
j_gene: TRBJ2-7
d_gene: TRBD2
CDR3nt: TGTGCCACCAGCAGTGGACTAGCGGTGAGCTCCTACGAGCAGTACTTC
CDR3aa: CATSSGLAVSSYEQYF

v_gene: TRBV2
abundance: NA
j_gene: TRBJ2-1
d_gene: TRBD1
CDR3nt: TGTGCCAGCAGTGAAATGGGGACAGGGGGTTTACTTTTGAGTGAGCAGTTCTTC
CDR3aa: CASSEMGTGGLLLSEQFF

v_gene: TRBV7-2
abundance: NA
j_gene: TRBJ1-2
d_gene: NA
CDR3nt: TGTGCCAGCAGTTCCAACGAAGCTGGCTACACCTTC
CDR3aa: CASSSNEAGYTF

v_gene: TRBV28
abundance: few
j_gene: TRBJ1-5
d_gene: TRBD1
CDR3nt: TGTGCCAGCAGCGTTCCGGGACAGGGGGCGTTATTGGGTCAGCCCCAGCATTTT
CDR3aa: CASSVPGQGALLGQPQHF

v_gene: TRBV2
abundance: NA
j_gene: TRBJ2-7
d_gene: NA
CDR3nt: TGTGCCAGCAGTGTACAGGATTACGAGCAGTACTTC
CDR3aa: CASSVQDYEQYF

v_gene: TRBV5-1
abundance: NA
j_gene: TRBJ2-5
d_gene: NA
CDR3nt: TGCGCCAGCAGCTTGGAGGCACAGGGGGGGGAAACCCAGTACTTC
CDR3aa: CASSLEAQGGETQYF

v_gene: TRBV9
abundance: NA
j_gene: TRBJ2-3
d_gene: NA
CDR3nt: TGTGCCAGCAGCGTAGTGGGCTCAAGAGATACGCAGTATTTT
CDR3aa: CASSVVGSRDTQYF

v_gene: TRBV5-4
abundance: few
j_gene: TRBJ1-2
d_gene: NA
CDR3nt: TGTGCCAGCAGCAATCCCTCGAGTGGCTACACCTTC
CDR3aa: CASSNPSSGYTF

v_gene: TRBV7-3
abundance: NA
j_gene: TRBJ2-1
d_gene: TRBD2
CDR3nt: TGTGCCAGCAGCTTAAAACGGGGGTGGACTAGCGGGAGCTCCTACAATGAGCAGTTCTTC
CDR3aa: CASSLKRGWTSGSSYNEQFF

v_gene: TRBV2
abundance: NA
j_gene: TRBJ1-4
d_gene: NA
CDR3nt: TGTGCCAGTCAGGCCAGCTACAATGAAAAACTGTTTTTT
CDR3aa: CASQASYNEKLFF

v_gene: TRBV30
abundance: NA
j_gene: TRBJ2-5
d_gene: TRBD2
CDR3nt: TGTGCCTGGAGCCTCGGGAGGGCCCGAGAGACCCAGTACTTC
CDR3aa: CAWSLGRARETQYF

v_gene: TRBV7-9
abundance: few
j_gene: TRBJ2-5
d_gene: TRBD2
CDR3nt: TGTGCCACCCGCGGGAGTCAGGAGACCCAGTACTTC
CDR3aa: CATRGSQETQYF

v_gene: TRBV28
abundance: NA
j_gene: TRBJ2-7
d_gene: NA
CDR3nt: TGTGCCAGCAGTTTTCGAGGGCGGGGCCACCGCTCCTACGAGCAGTACTTC
CDR3aa: CASSFRGRGHRSYEQYF

v_gene: TRBV6-1
abundance: few
j_gene: TRBJ1-4
d_gene: NA
CDR3nt: TGTGCCAGCAGTGAAATTGGAGGTGAAAAACTGTTTTTT
CDR3aa: CASSEIGGEKLFF